A single sample gave rise to the 6 T cell receptor beta chains below, sequenced in a study of blood T cell repertoires in COVID-19. Assay used: immunoSEQ multiplex PCR; TCRdb lists only in-frame clones, some missing. The table records 200,000 to 300,000 clones, around 90% of them present only once. The sample was peripheral blood. The receptor source for this set is a woman aged 25-40 years with acute or convalescent COVID-19.

The rearrangement uses TRBV10-2 and TRBJ1-5; D possibly corresponds to TRBD1 (6 bases). The CDR3 sequence is 17 residues long. Germline-derived CDR1 and CDR2 are WSHSY and SAAADI. V was cut by 3 bases and J by 4 bases, with 19 bases left in between. The chain's CDR3 is CASSEGRGLIRNQPQHF. The DNA of the CDR3 is TGCGCCAGCAGTGAAGGCAGGGGACTAATAAGAAATCAGCCCCAGCATTTT.

This clone appeared once. The V call is TRBV7-8, the J call TRBJ1-3; no reliable D call. V was trimmed by 1 base and J by 4 bases, leaving 11 bases between them. Germline-derived CDR1 and CDR2 are SGHVS and FQNEAQ. The CDR3 consists of 15 residues. CDR3 bases: TGTGCCAGCAGCTTAGATGATAACAGAGGAAACACCATATATTTT. Its translation: CASSLDDNRGNTIYF.

This chain connects TRBV6-5 to TRBJ2-5; D is possibly TRBD1 (5 bases). Germline-derived CDR1 and CDR2 are MNHEY and SVGAGI. The V gene lost 2 bases and the J gene lost 5 bases, with 15 bases spanning the gap. The CDR3 contains 15 residues. The CDR3 here is CASSYGRGLRETQYF. The CDR3 region has the DNA TGTGCCAGCAGTTACGGAAGGGGATTGCGGGAGACCCAGTACTTC.

The CDR3, as DNA: TGTGCCTGGAGTGTATCTACTAGCGGGCTGTTTTTT. This gives the protein CAWSVSTSGLFF. The rearrangement joins TRBV30 to TRBJ2-2, with 8 positions matching TRBD2. The CDR3 consists of 12 residues. The trim removed 0 bases at V and 13 bases at J, leaving 4 bases unmatched. The germline V gene encodes CDR1 GTSNPN and CDR2 SVGIG (reference sequence).

The V and J genes are TRBV6-1 and TRBJ1-2, with D maybe TRBD1 (5 bases). Germline CDR1 and CDR2: MNHNS and SASEGT. The CDR3 is made up of 16 amino acids. Trimming removed 4 bases at V and 2 bases at J, with 17 bases between. The CDR3 DNA reads as TGTGCCAGCAGTGGTTTCGGACGGGGGTTAAACTATGGCTACACCTTC. Its translation is CASSGFGRGLNYGYTF.

The chain employs TRBV10-3 and TRBJ2-7, with 8 bases matching TRBD2. The germline V gene has CDR1 ENHRY and CDR2 SYGVKD. The CDR3 contains 14 residues. Trimming cost V 4 bases and J 2 bases; bases outside gene matches: 4. Here the CDR3 reads CAISGSGGPYEQYF. The CDR3 DNA reads TGTGCCATCAGTGGGTCGGGAGGGCCCTACGAGCAGTACTTC.